The 9 T cell receptor beta chains below were found in one sample sequenced in a study of early T cells in non-severe SARS-CoV-2 infection. TCRdb redid the calling of the 5' RACE reads with MiXCR, one entry per CDR3 protein. The sample includes roughly 51,000 distinct CDR3 sequences, about 8% of them seen just once. Material: whole blood, obtained at baseline. These receptors all stem from an adult who was a healthcare worker with PCR-confirmed SARS-CoV-2 infection or an uninfected control (not recorded which).

This clonotype was observed a handful of times. The V call is TRBV18, the J call TRBJ2-7; D uncertain. The CDR3 consists of 13 residues. The V end was cut by 0 bases, the J end by 1 base, with 4 bases between. Germline lookup yields CDR1 KGHSH and CDR2 LQKENI. CDR3 nucleotides: TGTGCCAGCTCACCACCTGATTCCTACGAGCAGTACTTC. Protein sequence: CASSPPDSYEQYF.

The CDR3 nucleotides read TGTGCCAGCAGCCAAGCTGACCCCTCCTCCTATGGCTACACCTTC. Protein sequence: CASSQADPSSYGYTF. The rearrangement joins TRBV4-2 to TRBJ1-2, with no clear D. Deletions cut 1 base from V and 4 bases from J, with 13 bases between. The CDR3 runs 15 residues. Germline loops: CDR1 LGHNA, CDR2 YNFKEQ.

This clonotype has a count of ten or more. The CDR3 DNA reads as TGTGCCAGCAGCCAAGAAGCTAGCGGGAGAGCAGGCAATGAGCAGTTCTTC. This sequence encodes CASSQEASGRAGNEQFF. The V call is TRBV4-2, the J call TRBJ2-1; TRBD2 matches 10 bases. V lost 0 bases, J lost 6 bases, and 8 bases stayed unmatched. This CDR3 region has 17 residues. From germline, CDR1 is LGHNA and CDR2 YNFKEQ.

In this sample, this clonotype turned up a few times. This sequence joins TRBV20-1 and TRBJ2-1, with D possibly TRBD2 on 6 matching bases. Trimming stripped 3 bases from V and 7 bases from J, with 22 bases between. There are 16 residues in the CDR3. Germline V gives CDR1 DFQATT, CDR2 SNEGSKA (reference sequence). As DNA, the CDR3 is TGCAGTGCTAGCCCATTTGGGGCGGGACTGGGGAATGAGCAGTTCTTC. This encodes CSASPFGAGLGNEQFF.

This clonotype has a handful of counts. The chain is built from TRBV7-3 and TRBJ2-2; TRBD2 aligns across 12 bases. V trimming: 5 bases; J trimming: 6 bases; junction bases outside the gene matches: 7. Germline V CDR1 and CDR2: SGHTA, FQGTGA. The length of the CDR3 is 16 residues. Here the CDR3 DNA reads TGTGCCAGCAGCGTCTCTAGCGGGAGGGCCGCCGGGGAGCTGTTTTTT. Residues: CASSVSSGRAAGELFF. Combining the CDR3 with reference TRBV7-3 and TRBJ2-2 gives the whole variable domain GAGVSQTPSNKVTEKGKYVELRCDPISGHTALYWYRQSLGQGPEFLIYFQGTGAADDSGLPNDRFFAVRPEGSVSTLKIQRTERGDSAVYLCASSVSSGRAAGELFFGEGSRLTVL.

This clonotype was seen more than once but under ten times. V usage is TRBV12-3 or TRBV12-4 and J usage is TRBJ2-5, with TRBD1 matching over 7 bases. The CDR3 is 14 residues long. V was clipped by 8 bases and J by 7 bases; unmatched bases: 13. The CDR3, as DNA: TGTGCCAGCGGGGGACAGTTGGATGCTGGGACCCAGTACTTC. This encodes CASGGQLDAGTQYF.

Many counts were recorded for this clonotype. This chain uses TRBV28 with TRBJ1-5; D unclear. The V gene lost 2 bases and the J gene lost 2 bases, with 10 bases spanning the gap. CDR1 is MDHEN and CDR2 is SYDVKM in the germline V gene. CDR3 length: 15 amino acids. The CDR3 sequence is CASSLVGSGNQPQHF. Written as DNA, the CDR3 is TGTGCCAGCAGTTTAGTAGGGAGTGGCAATCAGCCCCAGCATTTT.

This clonotype appeared many times. This rearrangement joins TRBV28 to TRBJ2-3, with unresolved D. Germline V gene sequence: CDR1 MDHEN, CDR2 SYDVKM. V lost 6 bases and J lost 2, with 6 bases in between. The CDR3 sequence is 12 residues long. CDR3 bases: TGTGCCAGCAGGACAAACACAGATACGCAGTATTTT. Its translation: CASRTNTDTQYF. Together with reference TRBV28 and TRBJ2-3, the CDR3 gives the full variable domain: DVKVTQSSRYLVKRTGEKVFLECVQDMDHENMFWYRQDPGLGLRLIYFSYDVKMKEKGDIPEGYSVSREKKERFSLILESASTNQTSMYLCASRTNTDTQYFGPGTRLTVL.

The CDR3: CASSHKGLAGVNEQFF. The CDR3, as DNA: TGTGCCAGCAGCCACAAAGGACTAGCGGGAGTCAATGAGCAGTTCTTC. The rearrangement joins TRBV7-9 to TRBJ2-1; 13 nucleotides align to TRBD2. V shed 5 bases, J shed 6 bases, and the junction held 7 bases outside the gene matches. Germline V gene data show CDR1 as SEHNR and CDR2 as FQNEAQ (reference sequence). The CDR3 consists of 16 residues.